One and the same sample provided the 12 T cell receptor beta chains below, sequenced in a study of blood T cell repertoires in COVID-19. The data were produced by immunoSEQ multiplex PCR, yet TCRdb's version contains in-frame clones alone and is incomplete. The top ten clones hold over 1.5% of a sample with 110,000 to 150,000 clones, 88% of them seen once. Input material: peripheral blood. The receptors derive from a man aged 70-80 years with acute or convalescent COVID-19.

This clone was picked up a small number of times. This chain links TRBV6-6 with TRBJ1-4, with 7 bases that match TRBD1. Germline assignment: CDR1 MNHNY and CDR2 SVGAGI (reference sequence). The V gene end was trimmed by 3 bases and the J gene end by 4 bases; junction bases not matched to a gene: 8. The CDR3 is made up of 16 amino acids. The CDR3: CASSYPPGQINEKLFF. The CDR3 DNA follows: TGTGCCAGCAGTTATCCACCGGGACAGATTAATGAAAAACTGTTTTTT.

The V gene is TRBV10-1, the J gene TRBJ2-7, with 8 bases lining up with TRBD2. Trimming took 10 bases from V and 1 from J; bases not matched to a gene: 21. The CDR3 sequence is 18 residues long. Germline V CDR1 and CDR2: WNHNN, SYGVQD (reference sequence). CDR3 protein: CANPGRETEREPSYEQYF. CDR3 DNA: TGCGCCAACCCGGGACGGGAAACTGAGCGGGAGCCATCCTACGAGCAGTACTTC.

The gene calls are TRBV3-1 (or the pseudogene TRBV3-2) and TRBJ2-1; D gene ambiguous. Per germline, CDR1 LGHDT and CDR2 YNNKEL (reference sequence). Trimming left V 0 bases short and J 8 bases short, with 11 bases between. This CDR3 region has 14 residues. This chain's CDR3 is CASSQEPPRHEQFF. CDR3 nucleotides: TGTGCCAGCAGCCAAGAACCCCCGCGCCATGAGCAGTTCTTC.

This clone was recorded once. The chain carries TRBV2 and TRBJ2-7; D ambiguous. The CDR3 has 15 residues. Germline values: CDR1 SNHLY, CDR2 FYNNEI. The V end lost 2 bases, the J end lost 6 bases, and 17 bases lay between the germline ends. In DNA, the CDR3 is TGTGCCAGCAGTGAACAGTCCGGCAGGCTAATCGAGCAGTACTTC. As protein: CASSEQSGRLIEQYF.

The CDR3 loop reads CAISGGGGQETQYF. In DNA form, the CDR3 reads TGTGCCATCAGTGGTGGCGGGGGGCAAGAGACCCAGTACTTC. This chain joins TRBV10-3 and TRBJ2-5, with TRBD2 matching over 8 bases. Germline trimming cut 4 bases from V and 2 bases from J; bases unmatched to any gene: 3. Germline CDR1 ENHRY, CDR2 SYGVKD. This CDR3 has 14 amino acids.

The chain uses TRBV19 and TRBJ1-4, with 7 nucleotides matching TRBD1. With 8 bases clipped from V and 1 base from J, the junction kept 10 bases outside the gene matches. Germline CDR1 LNHDA, CDR2 SQIVND (reference sequence). The CDR3 spans 16 residues. CDR3 sequence: CASSSRGKGTNEKLFF. The CDR3 DNA reads TGTGCCAGTTCCTCCAGGGGGAAAGGAACTAATGAAAAACTGTTTTTT. Supplemented by reference TRBV19 and TRBJ1-4, the full variable domain reads DGGITQSPKYLFRKEGQNVTLSCEQNLNHDAMYWYRQDPGQGLRLIYYSQIVNDFQKGDIAEGYSVSREKKESFPLTVTSAQKNPTAFYLCASSSRGKGTNEKLFFGSGTQLSVL.

V usage is TRBV28 and J usage is TRBJ1-5, with D unclear. The V end lost 2 bases, the J end lost 11 bases, and 16 bases lay between the germline ends. In germline, CDR1 is MDHEN, CDR2 SYDVKM. This CDR3 is built from 14 residues. Written as DNA, the CDR3 is TGTGCCAGCAGTTTAGACGGCAGGTTATCAGCCCAGCATTTT. Its translation is CASSLDGRLSAQHF.

The rearrangement links TRBV6-5 to TRBJ2-5; D call uncertain. The CDR3 has 15 residues. The germline V gene has CDR1 MNHEY and CDR2 SVGAGI. The V gene lost 0 bases and the J gene lost 1 base, with 9 bases spanning the gap. CDR3 in amino acids: CASSYSTAAQETQYF. The CDR3 bases are TGTGCCAGCAGTTACTCGACGGCGGCCCAAGAGACCCAGTACTTC.

The chain uses TRBV19 and TRBJ1-6; D may be TRBD1 (5 bases). With 3 bases removed from V and 9 bases from J, the gap between germline ends came to 15 bases. The CDR3 has 15 residues. CDR1 is LNHDA and CDR2 is SQIVND in the germline V gene (reference sequence). DNA of the CDR3: TGTGCCAGTAGTATGCAGGGTCAGGGAGGTTCACCCCTCCACTTT. It codes for CASSMQGQGGSPLHF.

The rearrangement joins TRBV18 to TRBJ1-5, with 10 bases identical to TRBD1. Trimming took 4 bases from V and 3 from J; bases not matched to a gene: 6. CDR3 length: 16 residues. Germline CDR1 KGHSH, CDR2 LQKENI. CDR3 bases: TGTGCCAGCTCACTGGGGACAGGGGCTAACAATCAGCCCCAGCATTTT. It yields the protein CASSLGTGANNQPQHF.

This chain connects TRBV5-1 to TRBJ1-4; 10 nucleotides line up with TRBD1. This CDR3 region has 17 residues. From germline, CDR1 is SGHRS and CDR2 YFSETQ. The V gene end was trimmed by 4 bases and the J gene end by 7 bases; junction bases not matched to a gene: 13. The DNA of the CDR3 is TGCGCCAGCAGCACTGACAGGGGGCCTACTAGGGCTGAAAAACTGTTTTTT. This encodes CASSTDRGPTRAEKLFF.

This chain connects TRBV3-1 (or the pseudogene TRBV3-2) to TRBJ2-3; 7 bases fit TRBD2. Germline assignment: CDR1 LGHDT and CDR2 YNNKEL (reference sequence). This CDR3 spans 15 amino acids. The junction had 4 bases not matched to a gene; V was cut back by 1 base and J by 3 bases. CDR3 nucleotide sequence: TGTGCCAGCAGCCAAGGTCTAGCGGCTACAGATACGCAGTATTTT. It yields the protein CASSQGLAATDTQYF.